A single sample is the source of the 17 T cell receptor beta chains below, sequenced in a study of cytomegalovirus exposure and HLA in healthy donors. PCR primers comprised 60 Vbeta and 13 Jbeta primers. The repertoire was sequenced with immunoSEQ multiplex PCR; TCRdb's copy has only in-frame clones and lacks some. This sample has 110,000 or so clones, with around two thirds found just once. Sequencing was carried out using PBMCs. These receptors were collected from a human donor in good health.

This clone was found once. This chain joins TRBV4-1 and TRBJ2-7; 9 nucleotides align to TRBD1. V was clipped by 0 bases and J by 1 base; unmatched bases: 7. The CDR3 is made up of 17 amino acids. Per germline, CDR1 MGHRA and CDR2 YSYEKL. The CDR3, as DNA: TGCGCCAGCAGCCAAGAGACCTCGGGACAGGGTTCCTACGAGCAGTACTTC. It encodes CASSQETSGQGSYEQYF.

This clone was counted between two and nine times. This chain uses TRBV30 with TRBJ2-5; TRBD2 might be the D (6 bases). The CDR3 runs 14 residues. Trimming left V 2 bases short and J 1 base short, with 11 bases between. Per germline, CDR1 GTSNPN and CDR2 SVGIG (reference sequence). The CDR3 DNA reads TGTGCCTGGAGTTCCGGGAGTCCCCAAGAGACCCAGTACTTC. Translated, it gives CAWSSGSPQETQYF.

V gene TRBV4-3 combines with J gene TRBJ1-6; 9 bases align to TRBD1. Looked up from germline, CDR1 is LGHNA and CDR2 is YSLEER. The CDR3 covers 16 residues. V trimming: 0 bases; J trimming: 6 bases; junction bases outside the gene matches: 3. CDR3 sequence reads: CASSQEGTGINSPLHF. For the CDR3, the DNA is TGCGCCAGCAGCCAAGAGGGGACAGGGATTAATTCACCCCTCCACTTT.

The rearrangement uses TRBV27 and TRBJ2-5; a weak D match, TRBD1 (6 bases). The CDR3 sequence is 12 residues long. From germline, CDR1 is MNHEY and CDR2 SMNVEV (reference sequence). V lost 8 bases to trimming and J lost 3 bases, with 10 bases between them. The CDR3 here is CASSTGKETQYF. CDR3 coding DNA: TGTGCCAGCTCGACAGGAAAAGAGACCCAGTACTTC.

This clone occurred once. The chain has TRBV19 and TRBJ1-6; D gene unclear. The CDR3 contains 14 residues. With 7 bases removed from V and 0 bases from J, the gap between germline ends came to 7 bases. The germline V gene encodes CDR1 LNHDA and CDR2 SQIVND (reference sequence). The CDR3 is CASTSSSYNSPLHF. CDR3 DNA: TGTGCCAGTACTTCCAGCTCCTATAATTCACCCCTCCACTTT.

The rearrangement uses TRBV7-8 and TRBJ2-7; perhaps TRBD1 as D (6 bases). This CDR3 comprises 12 residues. In germline, CDR1 is SGHVS, CDR2 FQNEAQ. With 3 bases removed from V and 5 bases from J, the gap between germline ends came to 8 bases. CDR3 residues: CASSFHRDEQYF. CDR3 DNA sequence: TGTGCCAGCAGCTTCCACAGGGACGAGCAGTACTTC.

This clone has just a few counts. The chain links TRBV19 to TRBJ2-3; maybe TRBD2 (6 bases). CDR1 is LNHDA, CDR2 SQIVND, per germline (reference sequence). The CDR3 covers 16 residues. The V and J ends lost 6 bases and 2 bases respectively, with 18 bases between them. CDR3 protein: CASSKGLTMNTDTQYF. In DNA, the CDR3 is TGTGCCAGTAGCAAGGGACTGACTATGAACACAGATACGCAGTATTTT.

V and J are TRBV13 and TRBJ1-2; weak D call: TRBD1 (6 bases). Trimming stripped 3 bases from V and 7 bases from J, with 18 bases between. Looked up from germline, CDR1 is PRHDT and CDR2 is FYEKMQ (reference sequence). This CDR3 spans 15 amino acids. Here the CDR3 DNA reads TGTGCCAGCAGCTTTGGGGGACAAGGGTCCAGTGGCTACACCTTC. Protein sequence: CASSFGGQGSSGYTF. Full variable domain (remainder filled in from reference TRBV13 and TRBJ1-2): AAGVIQSPRHLIKEKRETATLKCYPIPRHDTVYWYQQGPGQDPQFLISFYEKMQSDKGSIPDRFSAQQFSDYHSELNMSSLELGDSALYFCASSFGGQGSSGYTFGSGTRLTVV.

The chain employs TRBV5-1 and TRBJ1-1; 8 positions match TRBD1. The V and J ends lost 3 bases and 7 bases, in that order; junction bases with no gene match: 8. CDR1 SGHRS and CDR2 YFSETQ come from the germline V gene. This CDR3 has 14 residues. The CDR3 loop is CASSYIQGVGEAFF. In nucleotides, the CDR3 is TGCGCCAGCAGCTATATACAGGGGGTAGGTGAAGCTTTCTTT.

This chain joins TRBV2 and TRBJ2-2; possibly TRBD2 for D (5 bases). V shed 3 bases and J shed 0 bases, with 8 bases lying between them. Germline V gives CDR1 SNHLY, CDR2 FYNNEI. The CDR3 is 15 residues long. This CDR3 is CASSDEGSNTGELFF. The CDR3, as DNA: TGTGCCAGCAGTGATGAGGGATCGAACACCGGGGAGCTGTTTTTT.

J is TRBJ2-7 and V is TRBV30; D is unclear. CDR3 length: 11 amino acids. Germline values: CDR1 GTSNPN, CDR2 SVGIG (reference sequence). The germline V and J ends were trimmed by 0 bases and 5 bases, with 5 bases remaining between them. The CDR3 here is CAWSVHDEQYF. In DNA form, the CDR3 reads TGTGCCTGGAGTGTACACGACGAGCAGTACTTC. The full variable domain, rest sourced from reference TRBV30 and TRBJ2-7, is SQTIHQWPATLVQPVGSPLSLECTVEGTSNPNLYWYRQAAGRGLQLLFYSVGIGQISSEVPQNLSASRPQDRQFILSSKKLLLSDSGFYLCAWSVHDEQYFGPGTRLTVT.

The chain uses TRBV9 and TRBJ2-7, with a weak D call TRBD1 (5 bases). CDR1 and CDR2 (germline): SGDLS, YYNGEE. V was clipped by 0 bases and J by 0 bases, with 10 bases between them. CDR3 size: 15 residues. The chain's CDR3 is CASSVGGAHSYEQYF. The CDR3 DNA is TGTGCCAGCAGCGTAGGTGGGGCGCACTCCTACGAGCAGTACTTC.

The chain couples TRBV14 to TRBJ1-1, with a possible D match to TRBD1 (5 bases). Trimming removed 3 bases from V and 5 bases from J, with 13 bases in between. The CDR3 runs to 14 residues. Per germline, CDR1 SGHDN and CDR2 FVKESK. The CDR3 loop reads CASSHQGRVTEAFF. The CDR3 nucleotides read TGTGCCAGCAGCCATCAGGGTAGGGTAACTGAAGCTTTCTTT.

This chain links TRBV6-5 with TRBJ1-1; the D is unclear. Germline V gene lookup returns CDR1 MNHEY and CDR2 SVGAGI. The CDR3 is 15 amino acids. Deletions cut 4 bases from V and 4 bases from J, with 16 bases between. CDR3 coding DNA: TGTGCCAGCAGTTTTGGAGAGAGGCAAGGCACTGAAGCTTTCTTT. It encodes CASSFGERQGTEAFF.

The genes are TRBV6-1 and TRBJ1-5; no reliable D call. V lost 1 base to trimming and J lost 5 bases, with 9 bases between them. CDR1 and CDR2 (germline): MNHNS, SASEGT. This CDR3 spans 14 amino acids. The CDR3 DNA reads as TGTGCCAGCAGTGAAGGGACTCCTTATCAGCCCCAGCATTTT. Its translation: CASSEGTPYQPQHF.

The table lists this clone with many counts. No conserved phenylalanine or tryptophan ends this CDR3, so it is likely a read error. The DNA is omitted, as the CDR3 cannot be located on it reliably, and the CDR3 follows TCRdb's listing. The V gene is TRBV5-4, the J gene TRBJ1-1; no check of the table's D call, TRBD1, against the DNA was made. The germline gives CDR1 SGHNT, CDR2 YYREEE (reference sequence). 13 amino acids form the CDR3, both terminal residues included. The CDR3 sequence is CASSQGRGWDKSV.

The chain couples TRBV4-1 to TRBJ2-1; TRBD2 aligns across 8 bases. This CDR3 spans 17 amino acids. Germline loops: CDR1 MGHRA, CDR2 YSYEKL. The V segment lost 1 base and the J segment 7 bases; nucleotides outside the gene matches: 12. The chain's CDR3 is CASSQVSGGPPLNEQFF. DNA of the CDR3: TGCGCCAGCAGCCAAGTCTCGGGGGGGCCCCCCTTAAATGAGCAGTTCTTC.